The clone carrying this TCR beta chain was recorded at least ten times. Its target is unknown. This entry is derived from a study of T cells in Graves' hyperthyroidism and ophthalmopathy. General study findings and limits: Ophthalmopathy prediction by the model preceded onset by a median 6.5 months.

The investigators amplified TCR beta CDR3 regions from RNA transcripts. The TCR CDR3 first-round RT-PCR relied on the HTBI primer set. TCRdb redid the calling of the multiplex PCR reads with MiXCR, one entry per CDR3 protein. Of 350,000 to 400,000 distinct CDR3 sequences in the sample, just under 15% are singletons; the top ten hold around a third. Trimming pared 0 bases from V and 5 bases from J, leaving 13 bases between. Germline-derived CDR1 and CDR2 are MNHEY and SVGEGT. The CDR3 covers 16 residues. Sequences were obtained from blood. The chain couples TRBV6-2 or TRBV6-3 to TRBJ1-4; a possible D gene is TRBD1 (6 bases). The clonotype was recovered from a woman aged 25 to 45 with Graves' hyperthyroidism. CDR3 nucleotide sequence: TGTGCCAGCAGTTACTCGGGTTTAGGACAGAATGAAAAACTGTTTTTT. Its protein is CASSYSGLGQNEKLFF.